These T cell receptor beta chains were read from a single sample in a study of cytomegalovirus exposure and HLA in healthy donors. The table came from immunoSEQ multiplex PCR; TCRdb's copy has only in-frame clones and leaves some out. Altogether roughly 130,000 clones are present, approximately 76% being singletons, with the ten largest covering roughly 1.9%. Sequences were obtained from PBMCs. Every receptor here comes from a man aged 40-50 years in good health and CMV-seronegative. The CDR3 runs from the conserved cysteine through the conserved F or W. Each record gives: clone size, J gene, V gene, D gene, CDR3 protein. The D gene is left open where the match is weak. Not all rows give a size; the values are once, few, many and, for expanded clones, a class.

size: .
J: TRBJ2-2
V: TRBV4-1
D: .
CDR3: CASSQVREAGELFF

size: few
J: TRBJ1-2
V: TRBV6-1
D: .
CDR3: CASSEGGALWYGYTF

size: .
J: TRBJ2-3
V: TRBV7-6
D: .
CDR3: CASSLEAASTDTQYF

size: once
J: TRBJ2-7
V: TRBV29-1
D: .
CDR3: CSVRSGYEQYF

size: few
J: TRBJ2-3
V: TRBV2
D: .
CDR3: CASGSGLGTDTQYF

size: .
J: .
V: TRBV15
D: TRBD1
CDR3: CATSRRTGVEQYF

size: .
J: TRBJ1-1
V: TRBV10-2
D: TRBD1
CDR3: CASSETGGTEAFF

size: .
J: TRBJ1-2
V: TRBV6-5
D: .
CDR3: CASRGDNGYTF

size: few
J: TRBJ2-5
V: TRBV28
D: TRBD2
CDR3: CASSYPSGLAVYQETQYF

size: .
J: TRBJ2-1
V: TRBV10-3
D: .
CDR3: CAIRDSSYNEQFF

size: .
J: TRBJ2-5
V: TRBV7-7
D: .
CDR3: CASSLGTGLETQYF

size: .
J: TRBJ2-1
V: TRBV2
D: TRBD2
CDR3: CASISGGPGEQFF

size: .
J: TRBJ1-6
V: TRBV2
D: TRBD1
CDR3: CASRNDRGHSPLHF

size: .
J: TRBJ2-2
V: TRBV5-1
D: TRBD2
CDR3: CASSFGGAENTGELFF

size: .
J: TRBJ2-7
V: TRBV4-2
D: TRBD1
CDR3: CASSDRQGAAYEQYF

size: .
J: TRBJ2-3
V: TRBV9
D: TRBD1
CDR3: CASSVAWGGTGGDTQYF

size: .
J: TRBJ2-7
V: TRBV29-1
D: TRBD2
CDR3: CSVAGTSGRAEQYF

size: .
J: TRBJ2-3
V: TRBV5-5
D: TRBD1
CDR3: CASEPNPRTGVNTQYF